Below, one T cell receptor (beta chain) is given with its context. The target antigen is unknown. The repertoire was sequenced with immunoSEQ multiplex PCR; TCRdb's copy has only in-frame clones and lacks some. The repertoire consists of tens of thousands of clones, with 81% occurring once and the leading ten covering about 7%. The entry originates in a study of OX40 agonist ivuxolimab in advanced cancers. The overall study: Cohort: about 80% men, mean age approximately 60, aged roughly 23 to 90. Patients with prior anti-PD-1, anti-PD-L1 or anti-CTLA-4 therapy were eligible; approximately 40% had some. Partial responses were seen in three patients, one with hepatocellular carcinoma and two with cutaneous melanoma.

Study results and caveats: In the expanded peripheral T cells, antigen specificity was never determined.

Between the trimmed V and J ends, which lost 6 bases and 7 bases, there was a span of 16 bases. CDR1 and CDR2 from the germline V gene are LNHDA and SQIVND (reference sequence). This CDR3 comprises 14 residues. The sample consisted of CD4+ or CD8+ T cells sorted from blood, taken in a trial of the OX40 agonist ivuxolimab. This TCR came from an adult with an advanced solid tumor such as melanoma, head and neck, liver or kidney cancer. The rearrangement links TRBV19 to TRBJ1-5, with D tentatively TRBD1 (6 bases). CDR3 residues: CASRGGGVEQPQHF. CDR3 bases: TGTGCCAGTAGGGGAGGGGGAGTGGAGCAGCCCCAGCATTTT.